This TCR beta chain comes out of a study of T cells in Graves' hyperthyroidism and ophthalmopathy. Amplification of TCR beta CDR3 regions used RNA as the template. First-round RT-PCR of the TCR CDR3 relied on the HTBI primer set. Via MiXCR, TCRdb re-called the multiplex PCR reads, giving one row per CDR3 protein. Among 550,000 to 850,000 distinct CDR3 sequences, around a sixth were seen once, and the ten largest hold approximately 15%. This clonotype was recorded a few times. As yet, its antigen is unknown. Study results and caveats: In validation, the model predicted ophthalmopathy. These predictions came a median roughly 6.5 months before onset. Ophthalmopathy stood apart from stable hyperthyroidism in a 13 V-J model.

Orbital computed tomography and thyroid ultrasound, together with serum TRAb and thyroxine and clinical symptoms, were used for diagnoses. With 3 bases removed from V and 2 bases from J, the gap between germline ends came to 15 bases. The germline V gene has CDR1 SGHNT and CDR2 YYREEE (reference sequence). The CDR3 length is 15 residues. The sample comprised blood. This chain joins TRBV5-4 and TRBJ2-7, with D possibly matching TRBD2 (7 bases). This TCR was recovered from a woman aged 45 to 65 with Graves' hyperthyroidism that later progressed to Graves' ophthalmopathy. The CDR3 sequence is CASSSIGGGAYEQYF. The CDR3 nucleotides are TGTGCCAGCAGCTCGATTGGGGGGGGCGCCTACGAGCAGTACTTC.